Detailed here is one T cell receptor (beta chain). This clonotype was counted between two and nine times. Its antigen remains undetermined. It has no much larger one-base neighbor in the sample; base qualities were not kept. Deletion took 7 bases off V and 3 bases off J, with a span of 12 bases between the germline ends. Reading from cysteine to phenylalanine, the CDR3 counts 13 amino acids. Only the CDR3 DNA stays, 39 bases, in frame from base 1. What the treatment or condition label conveys for this sample: live attenuated yellow fever vaccine strain. At each blood-draw timepoint, two biological replicates of bulk PBMCs were collected. A standard Ficoll-Paque protocol was used to isolate PBMCs from peripheral blood. TriZol was used to extract RNA from bulk PBMCs, CD4 and CD8 fractions, and dextramer-positive and dextramer-negative fractions. The data derive from a study of T cells after yellow fever vaccination (dated by TCRdb to the late 2010s). Broadly, across the study: The SMART-Seq v4 Ultra Low Input RNA kit was used to prepare libraries from fractions with low cell numbers. To follow T-cell clones before and after primary and booster YFV17D yellow fever vaccination, bulk TCR alpha and beta repertoires were sequenced over time. Two healthy male donors made up the cohort, one aged 18 to 30 years and the other aged 30 to 39 years. Bulk PBMC replicates and cell subsets were isolated from blood drawn at multiple timepoints before and after both primary and secondary immunization.

The paper's findings and limits, for the study overall: A small share of clonotypes was detected in both CD4 and CD8 compartments, with the overlap likely arising from convergent recombination. Because abundant contaminating clonotypes from the bulk population could be contained in FACS-sorted repertoires, computational filtering was required. Compared with the primary T-cell response, the secondary T-cell response was faster but weaker, reaching its peak on day 5 rather than on day 15. The study included only two donors, which limits how far the findings can be generalized. After the booster, most clones that had expanded after primary vaccination were detected again (over 95% of CD4 and around nine tenths of CD8), suggesting broad maintenance of memory.

Instrument used: Illumina NovaSeq 6000. TCR cDNA was made using 5'RACE template switching, a step that added a universal primer site and unique molecular identifiers. Priming for cDNA synthesis came from both the TCR alpha and TCR beta constant segments. Two PCR steps were used to amplify libraries, with sample barcodes and sequencing adapters being added in the second step. Sequencing of libraries was done on Illumina HiSeq 2500 (2x100 bp) or NovaSeq (2x150 bp). On the study's bioinformatics: MIGEC handled demultiplexing of reads and collapsing into UMI consensus sequences, while MiXCR performed V(D)J alignment. Using edgeR on replicate PBMC samples, clonotypes were called vaccine-responding if FDR was below 0.01 and the log2 fold change was above 5 up to day 15. Each bulk clonotype was labeled CD4 or CD8 based on which sequenced repertoire, CD4 or CD8, contained the clonotype at higher abundance. The raw public reads went through TCRdb reprocessing: fastp at Q25, MiXCR clone calling, in-frame beta chains kept. Rows with a matching CDR3 protein are joined into one entry that keeps the most common DNA and genes. These V and J calls are TCRdb output, not the study's own analysis. This sample comprises hundreds of thousands of distinct CDR3 sequences, about 19% of them detected only once. Over 15% of the sample belongs to the ten largest clones.

Sample: PBMCs, taken before the yellow fever booster vaccination. The TCR sequence derives from a man between 18 and 35 years old who received the YFV17D yellow fever vaccine. Recombination connected TRBV12-3 or TRBV12-4 to TRBJ1-1; the D gene is perhaps TRBD1, from 5 matching bases. This receptor has the CDR3 CASKGSSYTEAFF. The nucleotide sequence is TGTGCCAGCAAGGGGTCTTCCTACACTGAAGCTTTCTTT.